This paragraph covers one T cell receptor (beta chain) sequence. TCRdb's copy holds only in-frame clones and misses some; the assay was immunoSEQ multiplex PCR. The table shows 31,000 or so clones, with approximately 86% occurring only once. Germline values: CDR1 SGHNT, CDR2 YYREEE (reference sequence). V lost 8 bases to trimming and J lost 2 bases; unmatched junction nucleotides: 5. This CDR3 spans 13 amino acids. This entry comes from a study of sequential checkpoint blockade in melanoma. Regarding treatment: randomized to nivolumab then ipilimumab (arm A) or the reverse (arm B). PBMC sorting kept live CD3+CD8+ cells without CD19 or CD56.

This TCR was recovered from a human donor with melanoma. The chain couples TRBV5-4 to TRBJ2-3; 7 nucleotides align to TRBD2. Sequencing was performed on CD8+ T cells sorted from blood (inferred from file names), taken from a patient given nivolumab and ipilimumab in sequence. The CDR3 DNA sequence: TGTGCCAGTCTGGGGAGGGACACAGATACGCAGTATTTT. It yields the protein CASLGRDTDTQYF.